The sequence of this T cell receptor (beta chain) was determined in a study of metastatic and nonmetastatic thyroid tumors. On the study more broadly: A comparison of repertoires was made across blood and tumor or nodule tissue from malignant and benign thyroid patients.

With MiXCR, TCRdb reprocessed the PCR reads. The repertoire holds tens of thousands of clones, with approximately 12% as singletons. Whole-study results and caveats: According to reports, the diversity of TCR beta was significantly higher in malignant thyroid tumors than in benign nodules, and this held in both blood and tumor samples.

In its sample, this clone was seen many times. The antigen is not known. This CDR3 comprises 16 residues. V gave up 6 bases and J gave up 2 bases, with 18 bases separating them. Germline V CDR1 and CDR2: MNHEY, SVGEGT. Ahead of thyroid surgery, no patient had received treatment of any kind. This receptor was taken from a female donor with papillary thyroid cancer or a benign thyroid nodule (not recorded which). Some clones in this sample may be carry-over from other donors' samples. The sample comprised tumor tissue. V usage is TRBV6-2 or TRBV6-3 and J usage is TRBJ2-3; a possible D gene is TRBD2 (6 bases). Written as DNA, the CDR3 is TGTGCCAGCAGACCCCACCTAGCGACAAACACAGATACGCAGTATTTT. Its translation: CASRPHLATNTDTQYF.